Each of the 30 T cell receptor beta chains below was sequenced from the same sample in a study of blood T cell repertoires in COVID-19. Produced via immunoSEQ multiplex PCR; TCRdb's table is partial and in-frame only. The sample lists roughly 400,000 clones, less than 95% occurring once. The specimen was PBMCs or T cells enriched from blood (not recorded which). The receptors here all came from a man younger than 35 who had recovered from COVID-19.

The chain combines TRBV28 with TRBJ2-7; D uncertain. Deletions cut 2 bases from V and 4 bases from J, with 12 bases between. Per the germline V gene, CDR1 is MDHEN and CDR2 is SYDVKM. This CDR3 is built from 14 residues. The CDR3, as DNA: TGTGCCAGCAGTTTACCCTCCAACTTGTACGAGCAGTACTTC. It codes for CASSLPSNLYEQYF. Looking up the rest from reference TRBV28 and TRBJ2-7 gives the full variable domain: DVKVTQSSRYLVKRTGEKVFLECVQDMDHENMFWYRQDPGLGLRLIYFSYDVKMKEKGDIPEGYSVSREKKERFSLILESASTNQTSMYLCASSLPSNLYEQYFGPGTRLTVT.

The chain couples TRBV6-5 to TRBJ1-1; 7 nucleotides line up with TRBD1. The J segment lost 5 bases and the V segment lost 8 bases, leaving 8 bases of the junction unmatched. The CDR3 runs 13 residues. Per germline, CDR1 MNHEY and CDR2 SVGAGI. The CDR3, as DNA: TGTGCCAGCCTTAAAGAGACAGGGACTGAAGCTTTCTTT. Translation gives CASLKETGTEAFF.

The CDR3 reads CASSDSGELFF. The CDR3 DNA reads as TGTGCCAGCAGCGACAGCGGGGAGCTGTTTTTT. This sequence joins TRBV7-9 and TRBJ2-2; a possible D gene is TRBD1 (5 bases). The germline gives CDR1 SEHNR, CDR2 FQNEAQ (reference sequence). The germline V and J ends were trimmed by 5 bases and 7 bases, with 5 bases remaining between them. This CDR3 is 11 amino acids long.

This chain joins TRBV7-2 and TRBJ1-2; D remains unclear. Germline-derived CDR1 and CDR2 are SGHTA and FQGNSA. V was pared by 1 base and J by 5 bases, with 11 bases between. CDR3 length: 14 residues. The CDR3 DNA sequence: TGTGCCAGCAGCTTAGTGGGCCTACAGTATGGCTACACCTTC. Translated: CASSLVGLQYGYTF. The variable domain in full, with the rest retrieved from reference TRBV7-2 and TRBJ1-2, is GAGVSQSPSNKVTEKGKDVELRCDPISGHTALYWYRQSLGQGLEFLIYFQGNSAPDKSGLPSDRFSAERTGGSVSTLTIQRTQQEDSAVYLCASSLVGLQYGYTFGSGTRLTVV.

CDR3 loop: CASSYGYSGYNEQFF. CDR3 coding DNA: TGCGCCAGCAGCTACGGGTATTCCGGTTACAATGAGCAGTTCTTC. This chain joins TRBV5-1 and TRBJ2-1; D call uncertain. Germline CDR1 is SGHRS and CDR2 is YFSETQ. CDR3 size: 15 residues. Trimming removed 3 bases from V and 4 bases from J, with 14 bases in between.

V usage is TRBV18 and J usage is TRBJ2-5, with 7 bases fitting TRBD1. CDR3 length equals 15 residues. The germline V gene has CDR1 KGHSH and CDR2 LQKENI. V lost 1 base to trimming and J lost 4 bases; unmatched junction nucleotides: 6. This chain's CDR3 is CASSPREGGTETQYF. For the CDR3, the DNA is TGTGCCAGCTCACCACGAGAAGGGGGCACAGAGACCCAGTACTTC.

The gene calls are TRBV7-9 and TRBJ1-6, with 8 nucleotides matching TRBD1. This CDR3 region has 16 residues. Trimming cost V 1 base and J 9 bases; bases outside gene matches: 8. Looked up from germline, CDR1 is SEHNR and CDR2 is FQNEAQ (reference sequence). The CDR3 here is CASSLGYGQGISPLHF. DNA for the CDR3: TGTGCCAGCAGCTTAGGTTACGGACAGGGTATTTCACCCCTCCACTTT.

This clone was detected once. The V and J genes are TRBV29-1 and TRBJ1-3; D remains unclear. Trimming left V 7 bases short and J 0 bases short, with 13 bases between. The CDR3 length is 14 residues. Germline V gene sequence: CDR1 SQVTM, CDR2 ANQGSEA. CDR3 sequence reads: CSASSYSSGNTIYF. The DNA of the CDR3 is TGCAGCGCGTCCTCATACAGCTCTGGAAACACCATATATTTT. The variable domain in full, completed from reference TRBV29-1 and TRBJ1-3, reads SAVISQKPSRDICQRGTSLTIQCQVDSQVTMMFWYRQQPGQSLTLIATANQGSEATYESGFVIDKFPISRPNLTFSTLTVSNMSPEDSSIYLCSASSYSSGNTIYFGEGSWLTVV.

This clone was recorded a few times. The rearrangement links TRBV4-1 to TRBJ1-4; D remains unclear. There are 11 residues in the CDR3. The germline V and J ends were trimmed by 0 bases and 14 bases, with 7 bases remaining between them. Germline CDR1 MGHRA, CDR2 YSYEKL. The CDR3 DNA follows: TGCGCCAGCAGCCAAGATAGCGGGCTGTTTTTT. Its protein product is CASSQDSGLFF.

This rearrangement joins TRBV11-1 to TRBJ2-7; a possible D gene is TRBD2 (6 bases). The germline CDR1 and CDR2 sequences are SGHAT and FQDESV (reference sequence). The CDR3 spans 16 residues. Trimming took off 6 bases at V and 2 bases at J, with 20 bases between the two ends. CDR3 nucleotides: TGTGCCAGCAGTTTAAACCTAGCGATTCGGACCTACGAGCAGTACTTC. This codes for CASSLNLAIRTYEQYF. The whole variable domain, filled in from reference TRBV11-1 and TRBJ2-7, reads EAEVAQSPRYKITEKSQAVAFWCDPISGHATLYWYRQILGQGPELLVQFQDESVVDDSQLPKDRFSAERLKGVDSTLKIQPAELGDSAMYLCASSLNLAIRTYEQYFGPGTRLTVT.

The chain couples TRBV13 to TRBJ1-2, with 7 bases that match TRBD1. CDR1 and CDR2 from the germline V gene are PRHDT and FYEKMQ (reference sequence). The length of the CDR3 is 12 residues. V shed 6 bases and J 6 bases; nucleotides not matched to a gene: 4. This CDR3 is CASSQTGDGYTF. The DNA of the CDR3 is TGTGCCAGCAGTCAAACAGGGGATGGCTACACCTTC.

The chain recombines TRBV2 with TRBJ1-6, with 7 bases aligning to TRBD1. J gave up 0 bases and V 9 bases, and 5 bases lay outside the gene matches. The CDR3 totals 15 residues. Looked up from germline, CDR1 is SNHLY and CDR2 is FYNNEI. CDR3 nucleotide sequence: TGTGCCAGTGGACAGGAGAGCTCCTATAATTCACCCCTCCACTTT. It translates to CASGQESSYNSPLHF.

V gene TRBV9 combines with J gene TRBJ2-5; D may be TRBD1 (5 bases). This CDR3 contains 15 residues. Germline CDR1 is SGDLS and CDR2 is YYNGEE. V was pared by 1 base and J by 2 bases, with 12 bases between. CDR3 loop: CASSVSLDTQETQYF. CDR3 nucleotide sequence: TGTGCCAGCAGCGTAAGCCTGGACACGCAAGAGACCCAGTACTTC.

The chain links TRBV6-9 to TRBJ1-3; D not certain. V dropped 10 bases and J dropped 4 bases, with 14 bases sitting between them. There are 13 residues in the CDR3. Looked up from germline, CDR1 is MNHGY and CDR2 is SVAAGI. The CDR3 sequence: CAIGGGNGNTIYF. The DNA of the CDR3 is TGTGCCATCGGAGGAGGGAACGGAAACACCATATATTTT.

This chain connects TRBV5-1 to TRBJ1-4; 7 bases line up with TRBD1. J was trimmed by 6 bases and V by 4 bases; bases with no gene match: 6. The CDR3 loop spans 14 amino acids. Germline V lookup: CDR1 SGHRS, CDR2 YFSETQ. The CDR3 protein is CASSPTGLDEKLFF. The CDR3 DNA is TGCGCCAGCAGCCCGACAGGGTTAGATGAAAAACTGTTTTTT. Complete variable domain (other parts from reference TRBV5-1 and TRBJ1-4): KAGVTQTPRYLIKTRGQQVTLSCSPISGHRSVSWYQQTPGQGLQFLFEYFSETQRNKGNFPGRFSGRQFSNSRSEMNVSTLELGDSALYLCASSPTGLDEKLFFGSGTQLSVL.

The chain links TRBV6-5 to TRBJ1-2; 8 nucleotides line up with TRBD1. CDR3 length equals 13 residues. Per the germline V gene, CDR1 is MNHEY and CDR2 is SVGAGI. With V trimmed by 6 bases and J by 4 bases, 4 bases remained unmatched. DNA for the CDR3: TGTGCCAGCAGAGGGACAGGCAGCTATGGCTACACCTTC. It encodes CASRGTGSYGYTF.

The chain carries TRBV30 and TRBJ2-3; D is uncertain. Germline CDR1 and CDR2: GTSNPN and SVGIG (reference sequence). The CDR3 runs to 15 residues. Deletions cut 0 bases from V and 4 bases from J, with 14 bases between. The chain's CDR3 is CAWSVYAPPADTQYF. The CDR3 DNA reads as TGTGCCTGGAGTGTCTACGCACCTCCGGCAGATACGCAGTATTTT.

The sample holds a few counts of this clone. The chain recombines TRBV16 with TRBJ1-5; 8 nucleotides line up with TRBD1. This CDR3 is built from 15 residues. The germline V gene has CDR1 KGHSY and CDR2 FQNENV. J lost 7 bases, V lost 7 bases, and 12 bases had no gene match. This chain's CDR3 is CASTDRGEVGQPQHF. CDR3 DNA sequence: TGTGCCAGCACCGACAGGGGAGAGGTGGGACAGCCCCAGCATTTT.

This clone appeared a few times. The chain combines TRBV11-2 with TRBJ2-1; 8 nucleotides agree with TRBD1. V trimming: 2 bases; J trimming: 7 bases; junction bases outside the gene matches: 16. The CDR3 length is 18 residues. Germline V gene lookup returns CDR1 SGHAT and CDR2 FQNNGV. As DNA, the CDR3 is TGTGCCAGCAGCTTAAGGGCAGGGGGCGACGGTAACCAAAATGAGCAGTTCTTC. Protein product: CASSLRAGGDGNQNEQFF.

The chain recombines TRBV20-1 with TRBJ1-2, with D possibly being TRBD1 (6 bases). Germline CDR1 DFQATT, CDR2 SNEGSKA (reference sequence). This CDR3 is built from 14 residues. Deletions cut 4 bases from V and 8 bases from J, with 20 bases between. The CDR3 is CSATDVGHLKGYTF. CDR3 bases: TGCAGTGCTACTGATGTGGGACACCTAAAAGGCTACACCTTC.

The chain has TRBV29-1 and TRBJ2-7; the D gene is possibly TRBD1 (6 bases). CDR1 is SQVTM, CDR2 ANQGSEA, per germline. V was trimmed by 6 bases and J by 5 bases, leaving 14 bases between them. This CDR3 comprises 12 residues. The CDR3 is CSVRTVLHEQYF. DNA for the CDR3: TGCAGCGTGCGGACAGTGCTTCACGAGCAGTACTTC.

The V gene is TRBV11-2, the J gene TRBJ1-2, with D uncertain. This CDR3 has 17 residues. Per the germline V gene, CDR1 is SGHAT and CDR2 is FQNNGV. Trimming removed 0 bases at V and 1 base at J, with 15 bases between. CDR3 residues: CASSLESAGGGNYGYTF. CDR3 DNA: TGTGCCAGCAGCTTAGAATCGGCGGGAGGTGGTAACTATGGCTACACCTTC.

The chain's CDR3 is CASSSRLAGGTDTQYF. The DNA of the CDR3 is TGTGCCAGCAGCTCGCGACTAGCGGGGGGCACAGATACGCAGTATTTT. V and J are TRBV11-2 and TRBJ2-3; 12 positions agree with TRBD2. The V gene's germline CDR1 is SGHAT and CDR2 FQNNGV. The ends lost 4 bases at V and 1 base at J; junction bases unmatched: 3. The CDR3 runs 16 residues.

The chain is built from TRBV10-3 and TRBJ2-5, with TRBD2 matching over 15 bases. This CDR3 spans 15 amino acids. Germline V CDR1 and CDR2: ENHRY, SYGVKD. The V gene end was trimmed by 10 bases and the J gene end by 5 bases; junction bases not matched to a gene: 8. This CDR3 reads CATQNGLAGGETQYF. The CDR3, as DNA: TGTGCCACCCAAAATGGACTAGCGGGAGGGGAGACCCAGTACTTC.

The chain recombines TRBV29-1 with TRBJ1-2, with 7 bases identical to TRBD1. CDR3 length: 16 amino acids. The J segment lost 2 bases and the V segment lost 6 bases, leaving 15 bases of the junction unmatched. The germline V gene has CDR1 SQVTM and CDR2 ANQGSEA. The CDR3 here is CSVVTQGIRSNYGYTF. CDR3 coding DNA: TGCAGCGTGGTAACACAGGGGATTCGCTCCAACTATGGCTACACCTTC.

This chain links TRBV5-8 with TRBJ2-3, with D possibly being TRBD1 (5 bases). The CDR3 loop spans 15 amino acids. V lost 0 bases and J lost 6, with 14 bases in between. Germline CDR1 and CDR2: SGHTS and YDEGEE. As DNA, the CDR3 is TGTGCCAGCAGCTTGGCCGGGTCAGGGTGGGATACGCAGTATTTT. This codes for CASSLAGSGWDTQYF.

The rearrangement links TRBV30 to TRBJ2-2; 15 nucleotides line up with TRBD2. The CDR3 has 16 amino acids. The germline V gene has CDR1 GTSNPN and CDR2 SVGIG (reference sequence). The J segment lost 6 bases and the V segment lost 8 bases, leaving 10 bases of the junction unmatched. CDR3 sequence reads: CAVRWTSGGAPGELFF. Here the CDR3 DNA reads TGTGCCGTTAGGTGGACTAGCGGGGGGGCCCCCGGGGAGCTGTTTTTT.

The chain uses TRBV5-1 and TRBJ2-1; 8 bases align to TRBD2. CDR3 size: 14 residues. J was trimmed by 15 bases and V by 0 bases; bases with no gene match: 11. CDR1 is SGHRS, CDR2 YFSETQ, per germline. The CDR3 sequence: CASSLASNSGVRFF. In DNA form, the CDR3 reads TGCGCCAGCAGCTTGGCTTCCAATAGCGGGGTGCGGTTCTTC.

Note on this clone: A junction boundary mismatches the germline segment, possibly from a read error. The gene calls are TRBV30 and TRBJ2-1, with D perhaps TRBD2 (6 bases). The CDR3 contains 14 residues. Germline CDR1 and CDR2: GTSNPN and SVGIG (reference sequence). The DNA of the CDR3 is TGTGCGTGGAGGGCCGGAACAGCTTACAATGAGCAGTTCTTC. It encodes CAWRAGTAYNEQFF.

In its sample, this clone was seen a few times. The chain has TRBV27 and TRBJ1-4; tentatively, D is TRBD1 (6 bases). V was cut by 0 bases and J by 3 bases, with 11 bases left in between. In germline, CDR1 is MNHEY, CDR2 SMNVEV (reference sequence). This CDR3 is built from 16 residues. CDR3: CASSLSTGRANEKLFF. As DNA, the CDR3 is TGTGCCAGCAGTTTATCTACAGGGAGGGCTAATGAAAAACTGTTTTTT.